This paragraph reports one TCR beta chain. The V end was cut by 0 bases, the J end by 5 bases, with 10 bases between. The CDR3 spans 14 residues. Germline values: CDR1 ENHRY, CDR2 SYGVKD. The data stem from a study of T cells in Graves' hyperthyroidism and ophthalmopathy. Amplified TCR beta CDR3 regions came from RNA transcripts. First-round RT-PCR of the TCR CDR3 relied on the HTBI primer set. TCRdb analysed the multiplex PCR reads with MiXCR anew, one entry per CDR3 protein. In the table there are about 510,000 distinct CDR3 sequences, about 45% of which are singletons. The clonotype was recovered from an adult woman with Graves' disease, either hyperthyroidism or ophthalmopathy (not recorded which). The chain carries TRBV10-3 and TRBJ2-5; D gene uncertain. Sequencing input: peripheral blood or thyroid tissue (not recorded which). CDR3 residues: CAISESKAGETQYF. CDR3 coding DNA: TGTGCCATCAGTGAGTCAAAGGCCGGGGAGACCCAGTACTTC.